This T cell receptor (beta chain) was retrieved from a study of T-cell reconstitution after alpha-beta-depleted transplantation in children. The table lists this clonotype with a few counts. Construction of the TCRbeta library involved unique molecular identifiers. One entry per CDR3 protein results from TCRdb running MiXCR on the PCR reads. The sample carries roughly 300,000 distinct CDR3 sequences, about a tenth recorded once. The length of the CDR3 is 16 residues. With V trimmed by 4 bases and J by 1 base, 13 bases remained unmatched. The germline CDR1 and CDR2 sequences are DFQATT and SNEGSKA (reference sequence).

The origin of this receptor is a human donor who donated a stem cell graft to a child with SCID. The rearrangement joins TRBV20-1 to TRBJ2-7; 7 bases map to TRBD1. Specimen: PBMCs from the stem cell graft donor, collected from the stem cell graft. CDR3 in DNA: TGCAGTGCTACCCCAACGGACAGGTCTAATTCCTACGAGCAGTACTTC. It encodes CSATPTDRSNSYEQYF.